The source of this TCR beta chain is a study of T cells in Graves' hyperthyroidism and ophthalmopathy. Broader study findings: Ophthalmopathy could be told apart from stable hyperthyroidism with a 13 V-J model.

Together with thyroid ultrasound, orbital computed tomography, serum thyroxine and TRAb, clinical symptoms were used for diagnoses. The source of the PBMCs was over 8.5 ml of fresh peripheral blood. The table lists this clonotype with many counts. Its antigen is as yet unknown. The CDR3 regions of TCR beta were amplified from RNA transcripts. The study used the HTBI primer set for a first-round RT-PCR of the TCR CDR3. TCRdb reprocessed the multiplex PCR reads with MiXCR, giving one entry per CDR3 protein. The repertoire holds approximately 400,000 distinct CDR3 sequences, with 15% to 20% as singletons. With V trimmed by 6 bases and J by 2 bases, 9 bases remained unmatched. The CDR3 runs to 16 residues. Germline-derived CDR1 and CDR2 are ENHRY and SYGVKD.

The rearrangement uses TRBV10-3 and TRBJ2-5; 10 bases map to TRBD2. Source material: blood. This sequence was found in a man aged 18 to 30 with Graves' ophthalmopathy. CDR3 coding DNA: TGTGCCATCAGCCCGCAACTAGCGGGGCAACAAGAGACCCAGTACTTC. Encoded protein: CAISPQLAGQQETQYF.